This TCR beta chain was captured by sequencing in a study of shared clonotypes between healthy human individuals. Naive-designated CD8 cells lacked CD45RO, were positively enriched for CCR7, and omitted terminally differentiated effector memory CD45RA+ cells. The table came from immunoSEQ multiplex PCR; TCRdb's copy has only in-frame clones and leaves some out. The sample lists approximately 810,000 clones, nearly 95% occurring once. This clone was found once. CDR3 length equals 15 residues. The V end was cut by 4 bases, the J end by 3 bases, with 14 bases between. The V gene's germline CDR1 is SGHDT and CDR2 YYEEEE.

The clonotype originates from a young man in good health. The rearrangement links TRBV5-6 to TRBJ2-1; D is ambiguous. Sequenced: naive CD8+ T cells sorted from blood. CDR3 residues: CASSLPTQVYNEQFF. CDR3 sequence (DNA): TGTGCCAGCAGCCTCCCGACCCAGGTCTACAATGAGCAGTTCTTC. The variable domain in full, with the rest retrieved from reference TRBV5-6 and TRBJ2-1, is DAGVTQSPTHLIKTRGQQVTLRCSPKSGHDTVSWYQQALGQGPQFIFQYYEEEERQRGNFPDRFSGHQFPNYSSELNVNALLLGDSALYLCASSLPTQVYNEQFFGPGTRLTVL.